The rows below give T cell receptor beta chains drawn from one sample of a study of cytomegalovirus exposure and HLA in healthy donors. Data came from immunoSEQ multiplex PCR; TCRdb stores just in-frame clones and leaves some out. The repertoire has roughly 110,000 clones, more than 60% of them found once; the top ten carry roughly 3.4%. Sequenced sample: PBMCs. The receptors were sampled from a man aged 55 to 69 in good health and CMV-seronegative. Each CDR3 is given with its conserved first and last residue. Fields, in order: clone size, V gene, J gene, D gene, CDR3 protein, CDR3 DNA. D genes are given only for firm matches. Not every row has a clone size; where given, it reads once, few, many or a size class.

>-|TRBV7-8|TRBJ2-4|-
CASSLGSRGAKNIQYF
TGTGCCAGCAGCTTAGGGTCCAGGGGAGCCAAAAACATTCAGTACTTC
>-|TRBV4-2|TRBJ2-3|TRBD2
CASSQSYAGGLITDTQYF
TGTGCCAGCAGCCAATCCTATGCGGGGGGGCTAATCACAGATACGCAGTATTTT
>-|TRBV2|TRBJ2-3|TRBD1
CASSDGQGMTDTQYF
TGTGCCAGCAGTGATGGACAGGGAATGACAGATACGCAGTATTTT
>-|TRBV30|TRBJ2-5|-
CAWWSTGSQETQYF
TGTGCCTGGTGGTCTACAGGATCTCAAGAGACCCAGTACTTC
>-|TRBV5-1|TRBJ2-3|-
CASSFGDSITDTQYF
TGCGCCAGCAGCTTTGGCGACTCCATCACAGATACGCAGTATTTT
>-|TRBV23-1|TRBJ1-6|-
CATNSSLHF
TGCGCCACCAATTCATCCCTCCACTTT
>-|TRBV5-1|TRBJ2-3|TRBD1
CASSAQGVDTQYF
TGCGCCAGCAGCGCCCAGGGGGTAGATACGCAGTATTTT
>-|TRBV5-1|TRBJ1-2|TRBD1
CASSLGQGVGYGYTF
TGCGCCAGCAGCTTGGGGCAGGGGGTCGGGTATGGCTACACCTTC
>-|TRBV27|TRBJ1-1|TRBD1
CASSNIRDRGMNTEAFF
TGTGCCAGCAGCAACATCCGGGACAGGGGGATGAACACTGAAGCTTTCTTT
>-|TRBV5-1|TRBJ2-5|TRBD1
CASSLVQGVGQETQYF
TGCGCCAGCAGCTTGGTCCAGGGGGTGGGTCAAGAGACCCAGTACTTC
>-|TRBV9|TRBJ2-1|TRBD2
CASSPMGLSGNNEQFF
TGTGCCAGCAGCCCCATGGGACTAAGCGGAAACAATGAGCAGTTCTTC
>-|TRBV18|TRBJ1-1|-
CASSATGVDTEAFF
TGTGCCAGCTCAGCGACAGGTGTTGACACTGAAGCTTTCTTT
>-|TRBV5-1|TRBJ1-2|-
CASSSTGYGYTF
TGCGCCAGCAGCTCTACAGGATATGGCTACACCTTC
>-|TRBV6-1|TRBJ2-2|-
CASSERGIGELFF
TGTGCCAGCAGTGAAAGAGGGATCGGGGAGCTGTTTTTT
>-|TRBV7-3|TRBJ1-2|TRBD1
CASSLTGGQFYGYTF
TGTGCCAGCAGCTTAACGGGGGGACAGTTCTATGGCTACACCTTC
>-|TRBV5-1|TRBJ2-7|TRBD2
CASSLAPPLGLAGINYEQYF
TGCGCCAGCAGCTTGGCCCCTCCCTTAGGGCTAGCGGGGATTAACTACGAGCAGTACTTC
>-|TRBV11-2|TRBJ2-4|TRBD1
CASSFRQGIAKNIQYF
TGTGCCAGCAGCTTTAGACAGGGAATCGCCAAAAACATTCAGTACTTC
>-|TRBV27|TRBJ1-2|-
CATKESPNYGYTF
TGTGCCACCAAGGAGTCGCCTAACTATGGCTACACCTTC
>-|TRBV7-8|TRBJ2-3|-
CASSLNREGVTDTQYF
TGTGCCAGCAGCTTAAACAGGGAGGGGGTCACAGATACGCAGTATTTT
>-|TRBV7-9|TRBJ2-4|TRBD1
CASSSPTGTAEENIQYF
TGTGCCAGCAGCTCGCCTACCGGGACAGCGGAGGAAAACATTCAGTACTTC
>-|TRBV19|TRBJ1-1|-
CASSIVSGGTEAFF
TGTGCCAGTAGTATAGTGAGCGGGGGCACTGAAGCTTTCTTT
>-|TRBV5-4|TRBJ2-5|TRBD2
CASSLVKTSGDKTQYF
TGTGCCAGCAGCTTGGTTAAGACTAGCGGGGATAAGACCCAGTACTTC
>-|TRBV28|TRBJ1-5|TRBD1
CASRRQGASSNQPQHF
TGTGCCAGCAGAAGACAGGGGGCAAGTAGCAATCAGCCCCAGCATTTT
>once|TRBV4-3|TRBJ1-6|-
CASSRRVRDKDSPLHF
TGCGCCAGCAGCCGCAGGGTTCGGGACAAGGATTCACCCCTCCACTTT
>-|TRBV6-6|TRBJ1-1|-
CASRAINTEAFF
TGTGCCAGCAGGGCAATCAACACTGAAGCTTTCTTT
>once|TRBV18|TRBJ2-6|-
CASSPPRASGANVLTF
TGTGCCAGCTCACCACCGAGGGCCTCTGGGGCCAACGTCCTGACTTTC
>-|TRBV5-1|TRBJ1-2|TRBD1
CASSTTGDYGYTF
TGCGCCAGCAGCACGACAGGGGACTATGGCTACACCTTC
>once|TRBV2|TRBJ1-2|-
CASSEESQGYTF
TGTGCCAGCAGTGAAGAGTCCCAGGGCTACACCTTC
>-|TRBV5-6|TRBJ2-2|-
CASSKQMNTGELFF
TGTGCCAGCAGTAAACAGATGAACACCGGGGAGCTGTTTTTT
>-|TRBV28|TRBJ1-2|-
CASSPGSLGYTF
TGTGCCAGCAGTCCCGGGAGTCTGGGCTACACCTTC
>once|TRBV29-1|TRBJ1-3|-
CSVSSGLTSSGNTIYF
TGCAGCGTGTCCTCGGGACTGACTAGCTCTGGAAACACCATATATTTT
>-|TRBV7-2|TRBJ2-3|TRBD2
CASSLAGSSGVDTQYF
TGTGCCAGCAGCTTAGCGGGGTCTAGCGGCGTAGATACGCAGTATTTT
>-|TRBV5-6|TRBJ1-4|-
CASSQQDTNEKLFF
TGTGCCAGCAGCCAACAGGACACTAATGAAAAACTGTTTTTT
>few|TRBV7-2|TRBJ1-6|TRBD1
CASSSQTGVSGALHF
TGTGCCAGCAGCTCCCAGACAGGGGTCAGCGGAGCCCTCCACTTT
>few|TRBV18|TRBJ1-2|-
CASSLAAGNYGYTF
TGTGCCAGCTCCCTAGCCGCAGGCAACTATGGCTACACCTTC
>-|TRBV5-1|TRBJ2-5|TRBD2
CASSSLAGVQETQYF
TGCGCCAGCAGCTCGCTAGCGGGGGTCCAAGAGACCCAGTACTTC
>-|TRBV7-2|TRBJ2-1|-
CASSLMGAIYNEQFF
TGTGCCAGCAGCCTTATGGGCGCGATTTACAATGAGCAGTTCTTC
>-|TRBV20-1|TRBJ1-1|-
CSASRSTEAFF
TGCAGTGCTAGCCGCTCCACAGAAGCTTTCTTT
>-|TRBV5-1|TRBJ2-7|TRBD1
CASSLAGDSSVGF
TGCGCCAGCAGCTTGGCCGGGGACAGCTCCGTAGGCTTC
>-|TRBV11-2|TRBJ1-2|-
CASSLDAGGPGDGYTF
TGTGCCAGCAGCTTAGACGCGGGGGGTCCGGGGGATGGCTACACCTTC
>-|TRBV6-6|TRBJ2-5|-
CASRRTAEYQETQYF
TGTGCCAGCAGAAGGACAGCAGAGTACCAAGAGACCCAGTACTTC
>once|TRBV5-6|TRBJ1-2|-
CASRVVQGLGYTF
TGTGCCAGCAGGGTCGTTCAGGGACTTGGGTACACCTTC
>-|TRBV9|TRBJ2-3|-
CASSVDPQDTQYF
TGTGCCAGCAGCGTAGACCCCCAGGATACGCAGTATTTT
>-|TRBV19|TRBJ1-1|-
CASSKWGEGTEAFF
TGTGCCAGTAGCAAATGGGGCGAAGGGACTGAAGCTTTCTTT
>medium-sized|TRBV4-2|TRBJ1-1|-
CASSQDLIGTAMNTEAFF
TGTGCCAGCAGCCAAGATCTCATTGGCACCGCCATGAACACTGAAGCTTTCTTT
>-|TRBV7-7|TRBJ1-6|-
CASRYSPGTTYNSPLHF
TGTGCCAGCAGGTATAGTCCCGGGACAACCTATAATTCACCCCTCCACTTT
>-|TRBV7-2|TRBJ1-1|-
CASSLSGVLNTEAFF
TGTGCCAGCAGCTTATCTGGAGTCTTGAACACTGAAGCTTTCTTT
>-|TRBV30|TRBJ1-5|-
CAWGSGRGNQPQHF
TGTGCCTGGGGTTCGGGCCGAGGGAATCAGCCCCAGCATTTT
>-|TRBV15|TRBJ2-2|-
CATSRAWGRKTGELFF
TGTGCCACCAGCAGAGCTTGGGGGCGCAAAACCGGGGAGCTGTTTTTT
>-|TRBV19|TRBJ2-2|TRBD2
CASNRLAANTGELFF
TGTGCCAGTAATAGACTAGCGGCGAACACCGGGGAGCTGTTTTTT
>-|TRBV9|TRBJ2-2|-
CASSGVVAGELFF
TGTGCCAGCAGCGGAGTGGTAGCAGGGGAGCTGTTTTTT
>-|TRBV5-1|TRBJ1-1|-
CASSFREVMVSEAFF
TGCGCCAGCAGCTTTCGGGAAGTCATGGTTTCTGAAGCTTTCTTT
>-|TRBV30|TRBJ1-1|-
CAWSEEYYTEAFF
TGTGCCTGGAGTGAAGAGTACTACACTGAAGCTTTCTTT
>-|TRBV9|TRBJ1-5|-
CASSVGGGAQHF
TGTGCCAGCAGCGTAGGAGGGGGAGCCCAGCATTTT
>-|TRBV7-2|TRBJ1-5|-
CASSLQQGRGNQPQHF
TGTGCCAGCAGCCTTCAACAGGGCAGAGGCAATCAGCCCCAGCATTTT
>-|TRBV6-5|TRBJ2-5|TRBD2
CASSRLAGAETQYF
TGTGCCAGCAGTCGACTAGCGGGGGCAGAGACCCAGTACTTC
>-|TRBV4-3|TRBJ1-2|TRBD1
CASSQERRTGTGGLWYGYTF
TGCGCCAGCAGCCAAGAGAGAAGGACCGGGACAGGGGGCCTTTGGTATGGCTACACCTTC